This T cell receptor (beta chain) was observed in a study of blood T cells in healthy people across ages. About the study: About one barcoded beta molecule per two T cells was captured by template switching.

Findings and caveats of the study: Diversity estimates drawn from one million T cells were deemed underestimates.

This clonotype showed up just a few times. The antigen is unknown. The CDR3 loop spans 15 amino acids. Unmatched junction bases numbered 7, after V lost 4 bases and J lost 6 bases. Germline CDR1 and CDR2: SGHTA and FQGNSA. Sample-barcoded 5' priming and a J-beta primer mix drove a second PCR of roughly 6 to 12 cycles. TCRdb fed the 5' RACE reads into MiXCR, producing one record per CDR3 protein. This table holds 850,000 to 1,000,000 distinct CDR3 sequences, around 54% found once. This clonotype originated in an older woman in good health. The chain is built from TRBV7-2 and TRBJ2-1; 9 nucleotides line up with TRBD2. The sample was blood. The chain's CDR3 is CASSWAASGANEQFF. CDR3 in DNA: TGTGCCAGCAGCTGGGCGGCTAGCGGGGCCAATGAGCAGTTCTTC.